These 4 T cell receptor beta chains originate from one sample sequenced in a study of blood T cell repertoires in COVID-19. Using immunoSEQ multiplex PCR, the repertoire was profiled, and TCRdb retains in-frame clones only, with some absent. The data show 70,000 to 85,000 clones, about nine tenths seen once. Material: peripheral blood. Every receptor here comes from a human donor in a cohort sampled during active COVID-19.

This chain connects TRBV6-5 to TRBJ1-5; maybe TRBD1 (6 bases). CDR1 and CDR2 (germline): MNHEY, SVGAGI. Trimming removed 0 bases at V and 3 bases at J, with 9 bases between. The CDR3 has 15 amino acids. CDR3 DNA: TGTGCCAGCAGTTACTCGGGGGCCCACAATCAGCCCCAGCATTTT. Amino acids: CASSYSGAHNQPQHF.

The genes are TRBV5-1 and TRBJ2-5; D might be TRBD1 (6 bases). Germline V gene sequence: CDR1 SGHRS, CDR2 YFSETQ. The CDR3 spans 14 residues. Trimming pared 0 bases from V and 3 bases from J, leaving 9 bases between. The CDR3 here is CASSLGRGEETQYF. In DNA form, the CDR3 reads TGCGCCAGCAGCTTGGGCAGGGGAGAAGAGACCCAGTACTTC.

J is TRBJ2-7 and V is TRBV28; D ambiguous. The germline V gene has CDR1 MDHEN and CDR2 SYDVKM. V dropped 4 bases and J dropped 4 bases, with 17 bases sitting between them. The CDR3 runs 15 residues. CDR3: CASSSPGVGGYEQYF. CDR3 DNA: TGTGCCAGCAGTTCGCCGGGTGTGGGTGGGTACGAGCAGTACTTC.

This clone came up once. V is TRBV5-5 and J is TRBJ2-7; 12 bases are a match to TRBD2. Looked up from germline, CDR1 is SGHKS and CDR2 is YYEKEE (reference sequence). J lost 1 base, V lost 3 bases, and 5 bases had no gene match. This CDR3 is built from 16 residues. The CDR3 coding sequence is TGTGCCAGCAGCTCCCTAGCGGGAGGGCCTTCCTACGAGCAGTACTTC. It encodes CASSSLAGGPSYEQYF.